Below are 15 T cell receptor beta chains sequenced from a single sample in a study of T cells in Graves' hyperthyroidism and ophthalmopathy. It was RNA transcripts that yielded the amplified TCR beta CDR3 regions. During a first-round RT-PCR of the TCR CDR3, the HTBI primer set was used. TCRdb recomputed calls from the multiplex PCR reads with MiXCR, one row per CDR3 protein. The profile shows 300,000 to 350,000 distinct CDR3 sequences, about 21% of them singletons. The specimen was blood. Receptors originate from a woman aged 50 to 60 with Graves' hyperthyroidism.

The rearrangement joins TRBV12-3 or TRBV12-4 to TRBJ2-1, with D perhaps TRBD2 (6 bases). The V and J ends lost 5 bases and 2 bases respectively, with 13 bases between them. CDR3 length equals 15 residues. CDR3 nucleotide sequence: TGTGCCAGCAGTCCGGAGCGGGTAACCTACAATGAGCAGTTCTTC. The encoded protein is CASSPERVTYNEQFF.

The sample holds many counts of this clonotype. The V call is TRBV24-1, the J call TRBJ2-1; 11 nucleotides line up with TRBD2. The V gene's germline CDR1 is KGHDR and CDR2 SFDVKD. Losses at the gene ends were 2 bases for V and 7 bases for J; bases not matched to a gene: 3. This CDR3 is 15 amino acids long. The CDR3: CATSDSLAGGNEQFF. CDR3 in DNA: TGTGCCACCAGTGATTCTTTAGCGGGAGGGAATGAGCAGTTCTTC.

This clonotype was detected ten times or more. The chain has TRBV5-5 and TRBJ2-7; D perhaps matches TRBD1 (6 bases). From germline, CDR1 is SGHKS and CDR2 YYEKEE (reference sequence). V shed 0 bases and J shed 2 bases, with 12 bases lying between them. The length of the CDR3 is 15 residues. The CDR3 here is CASSLEQGPPYEQYF. For the CDR3, the DNA is TGTGCCAGCAGCTTGGAACAGGGACCCCCCTACGAGCAGTACTTC.

In this sample, this clonotype turned up many times. This chain uses TRBV3-1 with TRBJ2-7; D is unresolved. The V gene lost 4 bases and the J gene lost 7 bases, with 8 bases spanning the gap. The CDR3 covers 11 residues. Germline V gene sequence: CDR1 LGHDT, CDR2 YNNKEL (reference sequence). The CDR3 region has the DNA TGTGCCAGCAGCCGCCGACTGGAGCAGTACTTC. Protein: CASSRRLEQYF.

In its sample, this clonotype was seen many times. This sequence joins TRBV3-1 and TRBJ2-3; D possibly corresponds to TRBD2 (6 bases). Germline-derived CDR1 and CDR2 are LGHDT and YNNKEL (reference sequence). The V end lost 6 bases, the J end lost 2 bases, and 12 bases lay between the germline ends. There are 14 residues in the CDR3. The CDR3 protein is CASRSSASTDTQYF. CDR3 in DNA: TGTGCCAGCAGATCTAGCGCCTCCACAGATACGCAGTATTTT.

This clonotype was found a few times. In DNA form, the CDR3 reads TGTGCCAGCAGCTTAGTTCCGGGAGCGAACACCGGGGAGCTGTTTTTT. This sequence encodes CASSLVPGANTGELFF. The chain joins TRBV7-3 to TRBJ2-2; D is perhaps TRBD2 (6 bases). The ends were cut back, 2 bases at V and 0 bases at J, with 10 bases in the middle. This CDR3 contains 16 residues. CDR1 is SGHTA and CDR2 is FQGTGA in the germline V gene.

This rearrangement joins TRBV5-1 to TRBJ2-7; D gene unclear. With 4 bases removed from V and 2 bases from J, the gap between germline ends came to 13 bases. Germline CDR1 and CDR2: SGHRS and YFSETQ. CDR3 size: 14 residues. For the CDR3, the DNA is TGCGCCAGCAGCAACTCAAGACACGCCTACGAGCAGTACTTC. Protein product: CASSNSRHAYEQYF.

V is TRBV28 and J is TRBJ2-1; D is ambiguous. Germline CDR1 reads MDHEN; CDR2 reads SYDVKM. The CDR3 totals 14 residues. V was trimmed by 3 bases and J by 5 bases, leaving 11 bases between them. The CDR3 DNA follows: TGTGCCAGCAGTTTGGAACAGTTAGACAATGAGCAGTTCTTC. It is translated as CASSLEQLDNEQFF.

In this sample, this clonotype turned up many times. The chain combines TRBV7-6 with TRBJ2-3; maybe TRBD1 (5 bases). Germline assignment: CDR1 SGHVS and CDR2 FNYEAQ. The CDR3 loop spans 16 amino acids. V shed 5 bases and J shed 0 bases, with 15 bases lying between them. The chain's CDR3 is CASSALGRVSTDTQYF. The CDR3, as DNA: TGTGCCAGCAGCGCCCTGGGCAGGGTCAGCACAGATACGCAGTATTTT.

This clonotype showed up many times. This rearrangement joins TRBV7-3 to TRBJ2-1; no clear D gene. V lost 2 bases and J lost 9, with 17 bases in between. This CDR3 is built from 15 residues. Germline V gene sequence: CDR1 SGHTA, CDR2 FQGTGA. For the CDR3, the DNA is TGTGCCAGCAGCTTAGATCCCCCCCCAGCTGGTGAGCAGTTCTTC. It specifies CASSLDPPPAGEQFF. Complete variable domain (other parts from reference TRBV7-3 and TRBJ2-1): GAGVSQTPSNKVTEKGKYVELRCDPISGHTALYWYRQSLGQGPEFLIYFQGTGAADDSGLPNDRFFAVRPEGSVSTLKIQRTERGDSAVYLCASSLDPPPAGEQFFGPGTRLTVL.

The chain links TRBV7-9 to TRBJ1-2, with D possibly being TRBD1 (6 bases). V was clipped by 1 base and J by 4 bases, with 13 bases between them. CDR3 size: 15 residues. Looked up from germline, CDR1 is SEHNR and CDR2 is FQNEAQ (reference sequence). This CDR3 reads CASSLGQGTIYGYTF. For the CDR3, the DNA is TGTGCCAGCAGCTTAGGGCAGGGGACAATCTATGGCTACACCTTC.

This clonotype was counted at least ten times. The CDR3 protein is CSAVGRSSPYEQYF. CDR3 nucleotide sequence: TGCAGTGCGGTGGGGCGGAGCAGCCCCTACGAGCAGTACTTC. V and J are TRBV20-1 and TRBJ2-7; possible D gene TRBD1, 5 bases. The CDR3 spans 14 residues. CDR1 and CDR2 from the germline V gene are DFQATT and SNEGSKA (reference sequence). The V gene lost 6 bases and the J gene lost 2 bases, with 17 bases spanning the gap.

This clonotype was detected a few times. This chain links TRBV4-1 with TRBJ2-6; D is unclear. CDR1 and CDR2 from the germline V gene are MGHRA and YSYEKL. V gave up 1 base and J gave up 2 bases, with 12 bases separating them. The CDR3 is made up of 17 amino acids. CDR3 in amino acids: CASSQVVKVPGANVLTF. The CDR3 DNA reads as TGCGCCAGCAGCCAAGTTGTAAAAGTTCCTGGGGCCAACGTCCTGACTTTC.

The chain is built from TRBV3-1 and TRBJ2-1; D remains unclear. CDR3 length: 12 amino acids. The germline CDR1 and CDR2 sequences are LGHDT and YNNKEL (reference sequence). Trimming shortened V by 5 bases and J by 7 bases, and 9 bases separated the two germline ends. As DNA, the CDR3 is TGTGCCAGCAGCACGTTAGGTAATGAGCAGTTCTTC. Translating it yields CASSTLGNEQFF.

In its sample, this clonotype was seen many times. The V call is TRBV30, the J call TRBJ2-1; D unresolved. The germline V and J ends were trimmed by 0 bases and 9 bases, with 6 bases remaining between them. Germline-derived CDR1 and CDR2 are GTSNPN and SVGIG (reference sequence). This CDR3 contains 11 residues. The CDR3, as DNA: TGTGCCTGGAGTGTACTCAGTGAGCAGTTCTTC. It encodes CAWSVLSEQFF.